The rows below give T cell receptor beta chains drawn from one sample of a study of regulatory T cells in long-lasting Graves disease. One entry per CDR3 protein results from TCRdb running MiXCR on the multiplex PCR reads. The profile shows roughly 500,000 distinct CDR3 sequences, around 12% of them singletons. These same data were also listed under a study on T cells in Graves' hyperthyroidism and ophthalmopathy.

The sequences come from peripheral blood mononuclear cells (PBMCs), collected at new diagnosis, from a patient treated with antithyroid drugs. The receptors here all came from a woman under 40 with Graves disease. Each CDR3 is given with its conserved first and last residue. D genes are given only for firm matches. Not all rows give a size; the values are once, few, many and, for expanded clones, a class.

v_call,j_call,clone_size,d_call,cdr3_aa
TRBV29-1,TRBJ2-1,many,TRBD2,CSAFSGRRYNEQFF
TRBV4-1,TRBJ2-5,many,NA,CASSQDPETQYF
TRBV18,TRBJ1-2,few,TRBD1,CASSHRDRGIGYGYTF
TRBV2,TRBJ2-7,NA,NA,CASSPLGGGYEQYF
TRBV29-1,TRBJ2-2,few,TRBD1,CSQKSWTGWTGELFF
TRBV10-2,TRBJ2-1,many,NA,CASSDLLVNEQFF
TRBV11-2,TRBJ2-2,many,NA,CASSLDPNTGELFF
TRBV13,TRBJ2-3,NA,TRBD1,CASSPGPGTGADTQYF
TRBV5-6,TRBJ1-2,NA,TRBD1,CASSFGQGWVDGYTF
TRBV28,TRBJ2-7,many,NA,CASRRGSEQYF
TRBV11-2,TRBJ1-1,many,NA,CASSLDGDRPNTEAFF
TRBV27,TRBJ1-5,many,NA,CASSSRDGNQPQHF
TRBV7-9,TRBJ1-4,many,NA,CASSFGGATNEKLFF
TRBV11-2,TRBJ1-4,many,NA,CASSPSAGEKLFF
TRBV11-2,TRBJ2-7,many,NA,CASSLFSGVNEQYF
TRBV20-1,TRBJ1-5,many,NA,CSASLAGGSGVGKPQHF
TRBV10-1,TRBJ2-1,few,TRBD2,CASSGGWREGSYNEQFF
TRBV11-3,TRBJ1-2,few,NA,CASNLFPNYGYTF
TRBV27,TRBJ1-1,NA,TRBD1,CASSLAGTGGLNTEAFF
TRBV6-9,TRBJ2-1,once,TRBD2,CASSYAASGSDEQFF
TRBV19,TRBJ2-7,NA,NA,CASSLTLTYEQYF
TRBV28,TRBJ2-1,many,TRBD2,CASGTSGQGNEQFF
TRBV6-2/TRBV6-3,TRBJ2-3,many,NA,CASSDSTDTQYF
TRBV19,TRBJ1-5,NA,NA,CASSIALGQPQHF
TRBV12-3/TRBV12-4,TRBJ1-2,many,NA,CASSLWQGDGYTF
TRBV7-3,TRBJ1-1,many,NA,CASSQGGGIGTEAFF
TRBV7-9,TRBJ1-2,NA,TRBD1,CASSLDRAGTGIYGYTF
TRBV20-1,TRBJ2-5,few,NA,CSADLQGTARKTETQYF
TRBV11-1,TRBJ2-5,many,NA,CASSPWVAASQETQYF
TRBV2,TRBJ2-1,many,NA,CASSDPAGPTYNEQFF
TRBV11-2,TRBJ2-1,NA,NA,CASSPATGPYNEQFF
TRBV2,TRBJ2-5,NA,TRBD1,CASSEGQGVQETQYF
TRBV11-3,TRBJ2-7,many,TRBD1,CASSTTGGGYEQYF
TRBV24-1,TRBJ1-4,few,NA,CATSQGSVEKLFF
TRBV19,TRBJ2-1,many,NA,CASSIDRDSKQFF
TRBV7-9,TRBJ2-3,many,NA,CASSFGAGTDTQYF
TRBV6-2/TRBV6-3,TRBJ2-1,many,TRBD2,CASSYSRLAGLNEQFF
TRBV18,TRBJ2-7,NA,TRBD2,CASSLIPGTSVSEQYF
TRBV7-2,TRBJ1-2,few,NA,CASSGTGTNPSYGYTF
TRBV20-1,TRBJ2-1,many,NA,CSARVIWDVRYNEQFF
TRBV25-1,TRBJ2-7,NA,NA,CASSEFGVREQYF
TRBV20-1,TRBJ2-3,NA,NA,CSALASLISTDTQYF
TRBV12-3/TRBV12-4,TRBJ2-1,many,NA,CASSADSNLYNEQFF
TRBV5-8,TRBJ1-1,NA,NA,CASSLKAGKGNTEAFF
TRBV5-1,TRBJ2-3,NA,TRBD1,CASSPDRGGRTDTQYF
TRBV6-1,TRBJ2-4,many,TRBD2,CASSEFSGIAKNIQYF
TRBV20-1,TRBJ2-7,many,NA,CSAGTAGDEQYF
TRBV11-3,TRBJ2-7,many,NA,CASSLMRAISYEQYF
TRBV24-1,TRBJ2-2,few,TRBD1,CATSDLRAGQGWNGELFF
TRBV11-2,TRBJ2-5,many,TRBD1,CASSQDRGKETQYF